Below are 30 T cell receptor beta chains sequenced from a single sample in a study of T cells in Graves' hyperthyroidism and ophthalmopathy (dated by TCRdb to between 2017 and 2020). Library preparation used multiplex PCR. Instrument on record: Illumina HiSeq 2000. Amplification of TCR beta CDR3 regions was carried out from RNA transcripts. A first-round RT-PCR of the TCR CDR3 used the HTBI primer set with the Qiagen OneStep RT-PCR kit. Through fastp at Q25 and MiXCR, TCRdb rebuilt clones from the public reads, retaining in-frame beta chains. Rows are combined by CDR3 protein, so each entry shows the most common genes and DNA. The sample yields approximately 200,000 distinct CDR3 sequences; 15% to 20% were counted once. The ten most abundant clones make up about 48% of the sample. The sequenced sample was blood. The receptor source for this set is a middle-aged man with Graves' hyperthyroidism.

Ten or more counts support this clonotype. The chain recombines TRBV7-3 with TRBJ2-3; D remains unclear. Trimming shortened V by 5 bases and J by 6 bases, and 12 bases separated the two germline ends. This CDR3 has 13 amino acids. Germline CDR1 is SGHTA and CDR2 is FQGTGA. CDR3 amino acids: CASSPRPRDTQYF. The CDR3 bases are TGTGCCAGCAGCCCACGACCACGGGATACGCAGTATTTT.

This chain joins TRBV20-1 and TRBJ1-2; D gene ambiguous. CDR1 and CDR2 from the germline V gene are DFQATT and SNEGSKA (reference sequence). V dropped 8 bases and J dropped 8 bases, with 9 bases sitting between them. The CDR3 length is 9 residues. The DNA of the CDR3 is TGCAGTAGGAGTAGGGGCTACACCTTC. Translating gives CSRSRGYTF.

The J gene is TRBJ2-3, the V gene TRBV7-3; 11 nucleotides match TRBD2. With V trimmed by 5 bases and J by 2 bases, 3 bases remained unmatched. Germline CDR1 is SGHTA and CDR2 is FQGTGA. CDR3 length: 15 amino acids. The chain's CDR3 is CASSRLAGHTDTQYF. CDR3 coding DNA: TGTGCCAGCAGCCGACTAGCGGGACACACAGATACGCAGTATTTT. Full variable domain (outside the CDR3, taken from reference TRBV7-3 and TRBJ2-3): GAGVSQTPSNKVTEKGKYVELRCDPISGHTALYWYRQSLGQGPEFLIYFQGTGAADDSGLPNDRFFAVRPEGSVSTLKIQRTERGDSAVYLCASSRLAGHTDTQYFGPGTRLTVL.

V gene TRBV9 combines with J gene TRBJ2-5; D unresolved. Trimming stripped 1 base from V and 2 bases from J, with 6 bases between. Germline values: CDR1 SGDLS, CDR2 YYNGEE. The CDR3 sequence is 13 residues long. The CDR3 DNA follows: TGTGCCAGCAGCGTAACCTTTCAAGAGACCCAGTACTTC. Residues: CASSVTFQETQYF.

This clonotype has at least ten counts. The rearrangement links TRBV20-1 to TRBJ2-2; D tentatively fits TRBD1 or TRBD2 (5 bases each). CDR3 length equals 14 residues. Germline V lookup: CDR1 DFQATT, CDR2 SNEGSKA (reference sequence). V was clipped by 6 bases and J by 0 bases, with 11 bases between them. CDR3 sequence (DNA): TGCAGTGCCTGGGGACGGCCGAACACCGGGGAGCTGTTTTTT. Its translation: CSAWGRPNTGELFF.

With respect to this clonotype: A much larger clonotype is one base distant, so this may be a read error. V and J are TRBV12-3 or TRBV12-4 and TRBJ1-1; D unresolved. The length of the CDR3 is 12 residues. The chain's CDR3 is CACSLRDTEAFF. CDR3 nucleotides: TGTGCCTGCAGTTTGCGAGACACTGAAGCTTTCTTT.

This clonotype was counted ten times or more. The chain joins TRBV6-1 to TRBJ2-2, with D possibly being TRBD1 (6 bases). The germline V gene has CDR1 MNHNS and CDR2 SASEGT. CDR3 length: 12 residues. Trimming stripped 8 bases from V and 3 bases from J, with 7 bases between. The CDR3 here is CASYRDTGELFF. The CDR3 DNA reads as TGTGCCAGCTACAGGGACACCGGGGAGCTGTTTTTT.

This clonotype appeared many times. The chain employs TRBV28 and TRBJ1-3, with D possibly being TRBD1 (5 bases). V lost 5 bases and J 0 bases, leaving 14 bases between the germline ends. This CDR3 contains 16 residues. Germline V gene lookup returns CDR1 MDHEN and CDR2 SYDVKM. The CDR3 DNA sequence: TGTGCCAGCAGTACCCAGGGACGGCGCTCTGGAAACACCATATATTTT. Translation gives CASSTQGRRSGNTIYF. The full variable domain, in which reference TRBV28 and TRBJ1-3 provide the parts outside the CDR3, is DVKVTQSSRYLVKRTGEKVFLECVQDMDHENMFWYRQDPGLGLRLIYFSYDVKMKEKGDIPEGYSVSREKKERFSLILESASTNQTSMYLCASSTQGRRSGNTIYFGEGSWLTVV.

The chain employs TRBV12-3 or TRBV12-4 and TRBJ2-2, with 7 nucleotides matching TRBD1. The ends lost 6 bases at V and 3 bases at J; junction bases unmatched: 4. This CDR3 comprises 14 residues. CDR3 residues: CASRGTVHTGELFF. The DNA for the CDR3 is TGTGCCAGCAGGGGGACAGTCCACACCGGGGAGCTGTTTTTT.

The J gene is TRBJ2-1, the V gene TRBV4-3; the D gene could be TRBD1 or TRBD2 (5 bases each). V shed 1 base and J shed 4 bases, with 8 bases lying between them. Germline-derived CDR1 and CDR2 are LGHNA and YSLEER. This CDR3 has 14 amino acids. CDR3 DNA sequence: TGCGCCAGCAGCCAAGGCTGGGGGTACAATGAGCAGTTCTTC. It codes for CASSQGWGYNEQFF.

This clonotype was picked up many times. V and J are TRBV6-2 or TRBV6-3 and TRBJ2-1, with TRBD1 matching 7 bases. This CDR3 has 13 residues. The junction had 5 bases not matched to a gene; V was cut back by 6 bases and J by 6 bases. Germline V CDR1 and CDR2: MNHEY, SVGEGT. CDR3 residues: CASRMTGTNEQFF. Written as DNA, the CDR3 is TGTGCCAGCAGAATGACAGGGACCAATGAGCAGTTCTTC.

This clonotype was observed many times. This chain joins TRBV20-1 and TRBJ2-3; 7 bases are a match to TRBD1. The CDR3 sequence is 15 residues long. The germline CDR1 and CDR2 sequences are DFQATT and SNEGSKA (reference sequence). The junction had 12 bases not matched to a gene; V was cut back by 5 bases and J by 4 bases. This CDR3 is CSAPGNRGKSDTQYF. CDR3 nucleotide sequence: TGCAGTGCTCCCGGGAACAGGGGAAAGTCAGATACGCAGTATTTT.

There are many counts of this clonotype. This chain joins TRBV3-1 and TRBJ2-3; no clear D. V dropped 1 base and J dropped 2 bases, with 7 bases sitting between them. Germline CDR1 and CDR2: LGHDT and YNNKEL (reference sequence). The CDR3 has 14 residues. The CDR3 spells CASSQGQATDTQYF. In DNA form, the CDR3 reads TGTGCCAGCAGCCAAGGTCAGGCCACAGATACGCAGTATTTT.

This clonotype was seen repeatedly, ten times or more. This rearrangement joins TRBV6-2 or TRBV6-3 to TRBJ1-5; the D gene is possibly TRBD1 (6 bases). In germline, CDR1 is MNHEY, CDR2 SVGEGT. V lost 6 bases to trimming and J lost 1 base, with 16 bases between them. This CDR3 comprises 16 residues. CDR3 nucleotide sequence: TGTGCCAGCAGCCCCCGCGGGGGGCTGAGCAATCAGCCCCAGCATTTT. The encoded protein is CASSPRGGLSNQPQHF.

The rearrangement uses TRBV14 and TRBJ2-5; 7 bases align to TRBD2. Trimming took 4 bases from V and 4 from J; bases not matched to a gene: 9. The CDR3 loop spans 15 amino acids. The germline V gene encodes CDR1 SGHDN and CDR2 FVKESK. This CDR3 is CASSPVVGGPETQYF. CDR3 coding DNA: TGTGCCAGCAGCCCTGTCGTGGGAGGGCCAGAGACCCAGTACTTC.

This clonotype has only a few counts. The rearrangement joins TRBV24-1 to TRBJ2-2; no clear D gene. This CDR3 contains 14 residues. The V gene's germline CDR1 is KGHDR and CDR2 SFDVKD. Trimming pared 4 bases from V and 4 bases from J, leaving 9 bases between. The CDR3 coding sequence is TGTGCCACCAGTGAAGCAGACGTCACCGGGGAGCTGTTTTTT. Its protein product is CATSEADVTGELFF.

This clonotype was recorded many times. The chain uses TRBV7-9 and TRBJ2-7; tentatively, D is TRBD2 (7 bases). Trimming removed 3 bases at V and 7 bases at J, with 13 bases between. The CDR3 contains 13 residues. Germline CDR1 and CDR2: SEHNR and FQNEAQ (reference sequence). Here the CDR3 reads CASSFGGGGEQYF. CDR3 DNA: TGTGCCAGCAGCTTCGGAGGGGGGGGAGAGCAGTACTTC.

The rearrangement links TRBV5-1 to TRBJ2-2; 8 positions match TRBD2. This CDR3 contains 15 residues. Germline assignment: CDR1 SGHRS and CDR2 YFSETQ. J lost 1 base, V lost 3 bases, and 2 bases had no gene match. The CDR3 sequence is CASSSSGGNTGELFF. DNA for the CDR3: TGCGCCAGCAGCTCCAGCGGGGGGAACACCGGGGAGCTGTTTTTT.

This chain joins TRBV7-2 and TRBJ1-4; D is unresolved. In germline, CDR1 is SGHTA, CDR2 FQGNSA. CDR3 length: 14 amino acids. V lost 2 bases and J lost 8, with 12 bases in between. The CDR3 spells CASSLTPPGEKLFF. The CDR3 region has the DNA TGTGCCAGCAGCTTAACCCCGCCGGGCGAAAAACTGTTTTTT.

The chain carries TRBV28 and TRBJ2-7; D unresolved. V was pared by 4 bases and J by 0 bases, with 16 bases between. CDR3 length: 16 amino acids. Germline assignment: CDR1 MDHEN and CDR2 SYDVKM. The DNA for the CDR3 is TGTGCCAGCAGTTCCCTCGCGCGGTCGAGCTCCTACGAGCAGTACTTC. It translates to CASSSLARSSSYEQYF.

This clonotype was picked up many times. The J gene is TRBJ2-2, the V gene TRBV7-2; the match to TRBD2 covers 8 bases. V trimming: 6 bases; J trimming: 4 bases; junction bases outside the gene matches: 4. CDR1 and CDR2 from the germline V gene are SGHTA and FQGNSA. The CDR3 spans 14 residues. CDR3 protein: CASSIGGGTGELFF. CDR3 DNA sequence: TGTGCCAGCAGTATCGGGGGGGGCACCGGGGAGCTGTTTTTT.

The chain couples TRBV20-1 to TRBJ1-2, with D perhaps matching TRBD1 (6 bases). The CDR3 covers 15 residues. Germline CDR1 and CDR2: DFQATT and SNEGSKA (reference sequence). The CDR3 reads CSAARGGRAKGGYTF. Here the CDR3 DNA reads TGCAGCGCCGCCCGGGGGGGCAGGGCCAAAGGGGGCTACACCTTC.

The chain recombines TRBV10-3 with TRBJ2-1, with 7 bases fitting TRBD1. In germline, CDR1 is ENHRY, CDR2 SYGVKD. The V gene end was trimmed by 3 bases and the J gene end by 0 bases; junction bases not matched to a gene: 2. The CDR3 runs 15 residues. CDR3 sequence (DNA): TGTGCCATCAGTGACAGGGGGAGCTCCTACAATGAGCAGTTCTTC. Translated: CAISDRGSSYNEQFF.

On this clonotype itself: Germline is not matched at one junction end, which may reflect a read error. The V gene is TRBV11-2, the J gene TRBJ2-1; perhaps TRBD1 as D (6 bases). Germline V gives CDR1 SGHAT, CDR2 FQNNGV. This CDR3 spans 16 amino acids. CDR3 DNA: TGTGCCAGCAGAGCGATTAGGGACATACCCTACAATGAGCAGCTCTTC. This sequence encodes CASRAIRDIPYNEQLF.

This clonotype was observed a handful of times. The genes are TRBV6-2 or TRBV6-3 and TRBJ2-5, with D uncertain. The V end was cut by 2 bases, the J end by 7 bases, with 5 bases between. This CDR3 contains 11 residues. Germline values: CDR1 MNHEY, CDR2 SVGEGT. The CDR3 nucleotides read TGTGCCAGCAGTTACAAGGTGACCCAGTACTTC. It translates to CASSYKVTQYF.

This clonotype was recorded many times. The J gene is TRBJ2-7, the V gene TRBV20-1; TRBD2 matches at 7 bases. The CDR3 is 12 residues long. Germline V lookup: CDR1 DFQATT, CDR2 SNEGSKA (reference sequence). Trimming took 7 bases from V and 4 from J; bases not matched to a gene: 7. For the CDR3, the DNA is TGCAGTGTTCCCCGGGGGGTGTACGAGCAGTACTTC. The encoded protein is CSVPRGVYEQYF.

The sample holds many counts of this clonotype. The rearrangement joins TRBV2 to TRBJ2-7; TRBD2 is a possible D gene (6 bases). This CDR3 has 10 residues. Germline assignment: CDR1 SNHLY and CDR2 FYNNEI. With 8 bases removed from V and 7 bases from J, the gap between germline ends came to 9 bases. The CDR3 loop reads CASDGGEQYF. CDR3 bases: TGTGCCAGCGACGGGGGTGAGCAGTACTTC.

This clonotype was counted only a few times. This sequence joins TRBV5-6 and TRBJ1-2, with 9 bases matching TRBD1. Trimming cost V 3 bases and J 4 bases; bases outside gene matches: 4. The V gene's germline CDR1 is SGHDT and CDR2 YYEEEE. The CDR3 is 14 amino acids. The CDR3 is CASSSGQGLYGYTF. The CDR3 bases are TGTGCCAGCAGCTCCGGACAGGGGCTCTATGGCTACACCTTC.

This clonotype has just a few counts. CDR3 coding DNA: TGTGCCAGCAGCAACCTCGATCAGCCCCAGCATTTT. Translated: CASSNLDQPQHF. The chain employs TRBV6-1 and TRBJ1-5, with D unresolved. Germline V lookup: CDR1 MNHNS, CDR2 SASEGT. V was clipped by 6 bases and J by 5 bases, with 8 bases between them. The CDR3 contains 12 residues.

CDR3 coding DNA: TGTGCCACCGGGACAGGGAACACCGGGGAGCTGTTTTTT. Protein: CATGTGNTGELFF. The V and J genes are TRBV10-3 and TRBJ2-2, with 8 positions matching TRBD1. This CDR3 is 13 amino acids long. Trimming cost V 10 bases and J 1 base; bases outside gene matches: 2. Germline lookup yields CDR1 ENHRY and CDR2 SYGVKD.